This TCR beta chain was captured by sequencing in a study of blood T cell repertoires in COVID-19. Clones were sequenced by immunoSEQ multiplex PCR, and TCRdb holds only the in-frame ones, with some missing. The sample lists a few hundred thousand clones; roughly 85% were seen once. CDR3 length equals 15 residues. Germline assignment: CDR1 MNHEY and CDR2 SVGAGI. V shed 6 bases, J shed 0 bases, and the junction held 4 bases outside the gene matches. This clone was counted once. Source material: PBMCs or T cells enriched from blood (not recorded which). The chain has TRBV6-5 and TRBJ2-1; TRBD2 aligns across 8 bases. The receptor's source is a woman aged 35 to 49 with acute COVID-19. The CDR3 protein is CASRVGLGSYNEQFF. In DNA form, the CDR3 reads TGTGCCAGCAGAGTGGGACTAGGCTCCTACAATGAGCAGTTCTTC.